What follows describes a single TCR beta chain. Amplification of TCR beta CDR3 regions used RNA as the template. In the first-round RT-PCR of the TCR CDR3, the HTBI primer set was used. TCRdb reprocessed the multiplex PCR reads with MiXCR, giving one entry per CDR3 protein. The data contain under 130,000 distinct CDR3 sequences, 47% of them singletons. CDR1 and CDR2 (germline): LGHNA, YNFKEQ. The length of the CDR3 is 14 residues. Trimming stripped 0 bases from V and 4 bases from J, with 9 bases between. The data belong to a study of T cells in Graves' hyperthyroidism and ophthalmopathy. The sequenced sample was blood. The sequence came from a man between 35 and 55 years old with Graves' hyperthyroidism. This sequence joins TRBV4-2 and TRBJ1-2; D possibly corresponds to TRBD1 (6 bases). The chain's CDR3 is CASSQEQGAYGYTF. The DNA for the CDR3 is TGTGCCAGCAGCCAAGAACAGGGAGCCTATGGCTACACCTTC.